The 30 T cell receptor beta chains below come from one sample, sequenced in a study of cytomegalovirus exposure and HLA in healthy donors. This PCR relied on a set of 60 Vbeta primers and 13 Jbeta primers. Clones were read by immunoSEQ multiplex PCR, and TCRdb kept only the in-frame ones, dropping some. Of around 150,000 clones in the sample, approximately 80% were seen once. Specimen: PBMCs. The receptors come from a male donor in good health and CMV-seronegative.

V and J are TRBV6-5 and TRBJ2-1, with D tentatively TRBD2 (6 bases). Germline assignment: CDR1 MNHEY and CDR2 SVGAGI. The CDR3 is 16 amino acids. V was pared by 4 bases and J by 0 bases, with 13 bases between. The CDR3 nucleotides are TGTGCCAGCAGTTCAAGCCTAGCGCACTCCTACAATGAGCAGTTCTTC. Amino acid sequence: CASSSSLAHSYNEQFF.

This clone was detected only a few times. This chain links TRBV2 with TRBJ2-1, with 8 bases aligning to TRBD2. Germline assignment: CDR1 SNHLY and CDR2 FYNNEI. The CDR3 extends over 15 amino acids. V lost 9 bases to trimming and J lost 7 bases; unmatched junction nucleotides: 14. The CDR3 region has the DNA TGTGCCAGGGGGACTCCGGGGGGGCAGGCGAATGAGCAGTTCTTC. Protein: CARGTPGGQANEQFF.

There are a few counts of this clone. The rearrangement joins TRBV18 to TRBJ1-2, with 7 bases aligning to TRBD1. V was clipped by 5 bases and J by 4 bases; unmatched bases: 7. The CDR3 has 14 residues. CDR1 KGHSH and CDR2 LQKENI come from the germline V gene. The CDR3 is CASSTTGALYGYTF. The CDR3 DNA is TGTGCCAGCTCAACCACAGGGGCGCTCTATGGCTACACCTTC.

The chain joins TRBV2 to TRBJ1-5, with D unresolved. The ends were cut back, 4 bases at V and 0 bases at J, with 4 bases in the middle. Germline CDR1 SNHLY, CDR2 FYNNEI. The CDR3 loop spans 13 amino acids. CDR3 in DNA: TGTGCCAGCAGTGCTTATAGCAATCAGCCCCAGCATTTT. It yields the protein CASSAYSNQPQHF.

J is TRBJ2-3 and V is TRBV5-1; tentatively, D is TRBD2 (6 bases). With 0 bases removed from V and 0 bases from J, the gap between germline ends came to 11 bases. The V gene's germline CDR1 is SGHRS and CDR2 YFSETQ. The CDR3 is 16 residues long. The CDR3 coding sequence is TGCGCCAGCAGCTTGGTGGGGGGAGCTAGCACAGATACGCAGTATTTT. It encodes CASSLVGGASTDTQYF.

The CDR3 loop reads CASSFFHGQRGQETQYF. CDR3 sequence (DNA): TGTGCCAGCAGTTTTTTCCATGGACAGCGTGGCCAAGAGACCCAGTACTTC. The chain joins TRBV28 to TRBJ2-5; maybe TRBD1 (6 bases). CDR1 MDHEN and CDR2 SYDVKM come from the germline V gene. Deletions cut 3 bases from V and 1 base from J, with 18 bases between. CDR3 length equals 17 residues.

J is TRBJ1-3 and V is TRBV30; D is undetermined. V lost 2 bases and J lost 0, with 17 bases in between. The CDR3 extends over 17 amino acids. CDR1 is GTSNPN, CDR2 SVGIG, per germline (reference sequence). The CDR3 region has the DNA TGTGCCTGGAGTCGGGGTGGGAGGTCGAGCTCTGGAAACACCATATATTTT. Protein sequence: CAWSRGGRSSSGNTIYF.

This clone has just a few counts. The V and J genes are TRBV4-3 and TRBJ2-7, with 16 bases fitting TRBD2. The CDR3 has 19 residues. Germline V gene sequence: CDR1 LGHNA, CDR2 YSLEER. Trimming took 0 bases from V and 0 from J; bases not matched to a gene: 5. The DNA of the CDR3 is TGCGCCAGCAGCCAAGAGCTGGGACTAGCGGGAGGGGGCTCCTACGAGCAGTACTTC. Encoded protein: CASSQELGLAGGGSYEQYF.

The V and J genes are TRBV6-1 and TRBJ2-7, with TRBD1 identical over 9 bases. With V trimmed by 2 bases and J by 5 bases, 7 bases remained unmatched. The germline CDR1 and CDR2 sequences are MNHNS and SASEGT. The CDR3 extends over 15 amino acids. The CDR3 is CASSEPGQGSHEQYF. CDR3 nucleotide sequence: TGTGCCAGCAGTGAACCCGGACAGGGGTCCCACGAGCAGTACTTC.

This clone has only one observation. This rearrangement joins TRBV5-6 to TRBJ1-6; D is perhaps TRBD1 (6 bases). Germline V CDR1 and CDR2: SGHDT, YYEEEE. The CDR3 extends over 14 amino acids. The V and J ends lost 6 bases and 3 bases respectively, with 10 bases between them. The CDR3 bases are TGTGCCAGCACTAGACAGGACTATAATTCACCCCTCCACTTT. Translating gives CASTRQDYNSPLHF.

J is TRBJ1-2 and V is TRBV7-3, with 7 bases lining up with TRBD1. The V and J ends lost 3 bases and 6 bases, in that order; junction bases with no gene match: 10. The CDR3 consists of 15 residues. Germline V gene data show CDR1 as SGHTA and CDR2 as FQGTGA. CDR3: CASSFIPGQYDGYTF. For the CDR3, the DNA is TGTGCCAGCAGCTTTATCCCGGGACAGTACGATGGCTACACCTTC. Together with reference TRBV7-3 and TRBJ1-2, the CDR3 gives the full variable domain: GAGVSQTPSNKVTEKGKYVELRCDPISGHTALYWYRQSLGQGPEFLIYFQGTGAADDSGLPNDRFFAVRPEGSVSTLKIQRTERGDSAVYLCASSFIPGQYDGYTFGSGTRLTVV.

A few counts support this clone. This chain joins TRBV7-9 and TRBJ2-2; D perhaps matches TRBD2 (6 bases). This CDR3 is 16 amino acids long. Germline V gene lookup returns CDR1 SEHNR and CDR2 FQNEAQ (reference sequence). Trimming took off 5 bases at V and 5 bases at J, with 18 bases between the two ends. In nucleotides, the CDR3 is TGTGCCAGCAGCCCCGGGAGTAGCCGCAAGACCGGGGAGCTGTTTTTT. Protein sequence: CASSPGSSRKTGELFF.

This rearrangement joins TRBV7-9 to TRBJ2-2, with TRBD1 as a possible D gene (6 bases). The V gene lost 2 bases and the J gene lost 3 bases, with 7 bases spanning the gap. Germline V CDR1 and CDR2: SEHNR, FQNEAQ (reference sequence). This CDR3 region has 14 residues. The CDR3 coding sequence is TGTGCCAGCAGCTTACGGACAGACACCGGGGAGCTGTTTTTT. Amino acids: CASSLRTDTGELFF.

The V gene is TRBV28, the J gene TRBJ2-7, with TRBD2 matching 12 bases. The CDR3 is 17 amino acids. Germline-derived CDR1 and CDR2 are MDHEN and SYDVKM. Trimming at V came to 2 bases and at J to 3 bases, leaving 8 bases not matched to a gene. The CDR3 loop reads CASSLTGLAGRLYEQYF. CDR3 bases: TGTGCCAGCAGTTTAACCGGACTAGCGGGGAGACTCTACGAGCAGTACTTC.

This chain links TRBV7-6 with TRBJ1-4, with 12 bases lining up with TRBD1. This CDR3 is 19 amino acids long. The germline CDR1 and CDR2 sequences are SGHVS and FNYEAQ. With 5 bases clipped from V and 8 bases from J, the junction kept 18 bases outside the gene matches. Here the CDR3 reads CASSTGGPGTGGIGEKLFF. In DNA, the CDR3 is TGTGCCAGCAGCACCGGCGGGCCCGGGACAGGGGGCATCGGAGAAAAACTGTTTTTT. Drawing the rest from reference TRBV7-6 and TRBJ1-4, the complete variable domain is GAGVSQSPRYKVTKRGQDVALRCDPISGHVSLYWYRQALGQGPEFLTYFNYEAQQDKSGLPNDRFSAERPEGSISTLTIQRTEQRDSAMYRCASSTGGPGTGGIGEKLFFGSGTQLSVL.

In DNA form, the CDR3 reads TGTGCCAGTAGGTCCAGGGCCCTCGAGACCCAGTACTTC. It encodes CASRSRALETQYF. This chain links TRBV19 with TRBJ2-5; tentatively, D is TRBD1 (5 bases). V lost 6 bases and J lost 5, with 13 bases in between. Looked up from germline, CDR1 is LNHDA and CDR2 is SQIVND (reference sequence). CDR3 size: 13 residues.

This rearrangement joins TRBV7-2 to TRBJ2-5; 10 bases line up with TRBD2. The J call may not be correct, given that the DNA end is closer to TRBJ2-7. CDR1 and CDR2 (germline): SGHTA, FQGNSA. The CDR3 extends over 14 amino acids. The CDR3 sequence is CASSSSSGSYEQYF. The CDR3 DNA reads TGTGCCAGCAGCAGTTCTAGCGGGAGCTACGAGCAGTACTTC.

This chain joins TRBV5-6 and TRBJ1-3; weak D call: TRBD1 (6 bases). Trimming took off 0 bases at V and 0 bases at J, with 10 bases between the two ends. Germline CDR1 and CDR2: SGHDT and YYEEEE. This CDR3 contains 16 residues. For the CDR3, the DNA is TGTGCCAGCAGCTTGGGCCTAGGGGGCTCTGGAAACACCATATATTTT. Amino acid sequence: CASSLGLGGSGNTIYF.

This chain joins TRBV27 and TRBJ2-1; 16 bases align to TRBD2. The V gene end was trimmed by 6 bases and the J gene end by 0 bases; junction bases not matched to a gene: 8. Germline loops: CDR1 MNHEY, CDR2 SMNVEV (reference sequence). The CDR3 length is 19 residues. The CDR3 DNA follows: TGTGCCAGCAGCCGACCGGGACTAGCGGGAGGGAGCTCCTACAATGAGCAGTTCTTC. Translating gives CASSRPGLAGGSSYNEQFF.

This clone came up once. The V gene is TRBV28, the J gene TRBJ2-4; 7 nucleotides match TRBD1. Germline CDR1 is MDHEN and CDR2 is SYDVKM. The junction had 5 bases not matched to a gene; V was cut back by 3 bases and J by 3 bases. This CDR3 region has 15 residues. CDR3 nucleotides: TGTGCCAGCAGTTTGTCCGGGACAGTCAAAAACATTCAGTACTTC. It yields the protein CASSLSGTVKNIQYF.

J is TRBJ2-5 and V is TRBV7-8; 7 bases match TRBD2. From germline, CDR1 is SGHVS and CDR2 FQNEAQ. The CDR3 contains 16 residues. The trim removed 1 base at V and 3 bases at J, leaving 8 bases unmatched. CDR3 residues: CASSLVERGREETQYF. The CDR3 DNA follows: TGTGCCAGCAGCTTAGTGGAGCGGGGCCGGGAAGAGACCCAGTACTTC.

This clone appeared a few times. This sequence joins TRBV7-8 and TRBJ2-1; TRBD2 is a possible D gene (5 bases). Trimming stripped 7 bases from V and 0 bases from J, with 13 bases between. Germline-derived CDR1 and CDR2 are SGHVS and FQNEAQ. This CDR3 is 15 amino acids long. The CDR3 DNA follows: TGTGCCAGCAATCTCGGGGTCCCCTCCTACAATGAGCAGTTCTTC. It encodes CASNLGVPSYNEQFF.

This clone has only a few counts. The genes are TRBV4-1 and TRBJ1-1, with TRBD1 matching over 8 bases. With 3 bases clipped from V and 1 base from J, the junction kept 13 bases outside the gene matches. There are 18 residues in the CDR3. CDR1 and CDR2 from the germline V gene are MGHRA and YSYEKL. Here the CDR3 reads CASSHAGGLRGKNTEAFF. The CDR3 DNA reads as TGCGCCAGCAGCCATGCAGGGGGCCTAAGGGGAAAGAACACTGAAGCTTTCTTT.

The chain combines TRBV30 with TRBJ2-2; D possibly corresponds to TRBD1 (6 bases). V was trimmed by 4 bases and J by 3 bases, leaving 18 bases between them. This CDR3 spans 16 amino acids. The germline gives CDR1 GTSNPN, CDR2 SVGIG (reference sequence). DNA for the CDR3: TGTGCCTGGATCTATGGGGGCGCGAGGTACACCGGGGAGCTGTTTTTT. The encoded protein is CAWIYGGARYTGELFF.

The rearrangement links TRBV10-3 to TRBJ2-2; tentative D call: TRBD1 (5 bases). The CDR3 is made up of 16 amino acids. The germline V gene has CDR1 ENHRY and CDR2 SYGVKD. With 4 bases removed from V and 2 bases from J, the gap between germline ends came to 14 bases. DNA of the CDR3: TGTGCCATCAGTGGTTTAGGGCAGGGAAACACCGGGGAGCTGTTTTTT. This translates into CAISGLGQGNTGELFF.

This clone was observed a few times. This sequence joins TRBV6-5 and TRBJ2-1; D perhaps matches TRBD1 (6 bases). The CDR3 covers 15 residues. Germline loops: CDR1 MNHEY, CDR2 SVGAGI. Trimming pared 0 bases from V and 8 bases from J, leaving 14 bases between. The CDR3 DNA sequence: TGTGCCAGCAGTTACTCCCTTCACAGGGAAGATGAGCAGTTCTTC. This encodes CASSYSLHREDEQFF.

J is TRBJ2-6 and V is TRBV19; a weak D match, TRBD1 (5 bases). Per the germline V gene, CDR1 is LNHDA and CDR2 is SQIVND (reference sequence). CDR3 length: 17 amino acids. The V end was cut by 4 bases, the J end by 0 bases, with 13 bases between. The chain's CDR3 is CASSKGHPLSGANVLTF. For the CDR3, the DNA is TGTGCCAGTAGTAAAGGACACCCTCTCTCTGGGGCCAACGTCCTGACTTTC. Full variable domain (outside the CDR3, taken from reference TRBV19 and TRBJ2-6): DGGITQSPKYLFRKEGQNVTLSCEQNLNHDAMYWYRQDPGQGLRLIYYSQIVNDFQKGDIAEGYSVSREKKESFPLTVTSAQKNPTAFYLCASSKGHPLSGANVLTFGAGSRLTVL.

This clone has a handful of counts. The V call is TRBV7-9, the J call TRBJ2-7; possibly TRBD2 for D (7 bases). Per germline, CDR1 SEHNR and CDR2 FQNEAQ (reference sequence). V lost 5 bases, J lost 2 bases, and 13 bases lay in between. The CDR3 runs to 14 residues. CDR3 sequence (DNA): TGTGCCAGCAGCCAGGCGGGGGCCGCCTACGAGCAGTACTTC. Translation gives CASSQAGAAYEQYF.

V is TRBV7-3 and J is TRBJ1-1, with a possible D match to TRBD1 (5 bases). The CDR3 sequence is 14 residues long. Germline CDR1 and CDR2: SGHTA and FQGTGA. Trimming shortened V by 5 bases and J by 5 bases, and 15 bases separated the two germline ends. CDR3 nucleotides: TGTGCCAGCAGCCCCCAGGGATTTCGGACTGAAGCTTTCTTT. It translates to CASSPQGFRTEAFF.

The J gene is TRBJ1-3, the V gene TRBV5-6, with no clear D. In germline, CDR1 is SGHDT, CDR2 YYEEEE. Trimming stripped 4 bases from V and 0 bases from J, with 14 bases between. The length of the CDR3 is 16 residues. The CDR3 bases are TGTGCCAGCAGCACCGGCCTGGGCTCCTCTGGAAACACCATATATTTT. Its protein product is CASSTGLGSSGNTIYF.